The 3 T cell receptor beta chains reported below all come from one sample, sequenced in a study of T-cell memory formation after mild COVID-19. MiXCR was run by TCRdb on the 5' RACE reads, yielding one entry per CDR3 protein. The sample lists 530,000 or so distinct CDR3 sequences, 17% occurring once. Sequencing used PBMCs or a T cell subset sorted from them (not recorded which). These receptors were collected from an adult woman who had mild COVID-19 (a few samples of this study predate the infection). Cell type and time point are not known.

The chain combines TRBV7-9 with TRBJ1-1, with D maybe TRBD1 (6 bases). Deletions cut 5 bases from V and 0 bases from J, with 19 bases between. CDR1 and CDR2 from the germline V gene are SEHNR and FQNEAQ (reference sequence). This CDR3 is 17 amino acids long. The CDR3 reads CASSTTGQGTMNTEAFF. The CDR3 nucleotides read TGTGCCAGCAGCACCACCGGGCAGGGGACCATGAACACTGAAGCTTTCTTT.

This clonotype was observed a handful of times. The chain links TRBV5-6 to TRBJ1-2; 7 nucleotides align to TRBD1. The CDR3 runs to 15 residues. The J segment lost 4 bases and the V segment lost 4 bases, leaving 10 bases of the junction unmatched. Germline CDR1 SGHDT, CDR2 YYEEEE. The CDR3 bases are TGTGCCAGCAGCCTGCGAGGACAGGCTCCCTATGGCTACACCTTC. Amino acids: CASSLRGQAPYGYTF.

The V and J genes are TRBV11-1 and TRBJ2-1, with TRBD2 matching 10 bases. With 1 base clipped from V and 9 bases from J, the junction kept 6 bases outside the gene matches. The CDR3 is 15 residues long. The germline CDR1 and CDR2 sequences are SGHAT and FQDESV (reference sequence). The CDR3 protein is CASSLGSGGAAEQFF. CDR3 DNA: TGTGCCAGCAGCTTAGGGAGCGGGGGGGCCGCTGAGCAGTTCTTC.